This T cell receptor beta chain was obtained from a study of cytotoxic CD8 clonotypes in ibrutinib-treated CLL. The repertoire was sequenced with immunoSEQ multiplex PCR; TCRdb's copy has only in-frame clones and lacks some. This table has 250,000 to 350,000 clones, approximately 79% appearing once. With 4 bases removed from V and 5 bases from J, the gap between germline ends came to 11 bases. CDR1 is SGHAT, CDR2 FQNNGV, per germline. CDR3 size: 13 residues. This clone was seen only a few times. Antigen specificity is unknown. Findings and limits, study-wide: Starting clonality was above that of age-matched healthy donors and tracked circulating CD8+ T-cell counts. Clonality grew at ibrutinib response; at progression, it decreased back toward baseline.

The sequence derives from a human donor with chronic lymphocytic leukemia. The chain carries TRBV11-2 and TRBJ1-1; D not resolved. Material: PBMCs, obtained at disease progression, from a patient treated with ibrutinib. CDR3 bases: TGTGCCAGCAGCTCCGGACGGTGGACTGAAGCTTTCTTT. Encoded protein: CASSSGRWTEAFF.